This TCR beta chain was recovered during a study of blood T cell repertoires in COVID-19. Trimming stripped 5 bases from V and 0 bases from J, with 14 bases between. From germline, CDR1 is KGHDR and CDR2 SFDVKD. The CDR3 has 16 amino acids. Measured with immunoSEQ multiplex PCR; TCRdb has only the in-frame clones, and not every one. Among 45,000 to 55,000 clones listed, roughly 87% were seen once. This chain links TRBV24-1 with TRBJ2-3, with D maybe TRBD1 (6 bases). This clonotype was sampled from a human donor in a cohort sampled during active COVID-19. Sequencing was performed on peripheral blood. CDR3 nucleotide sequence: TGTGCCACCAGTGCAGGGGAAGGGAAAAGCACAGATACGCAGTATTTT. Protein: CATSAGEGKSTDTQYF.